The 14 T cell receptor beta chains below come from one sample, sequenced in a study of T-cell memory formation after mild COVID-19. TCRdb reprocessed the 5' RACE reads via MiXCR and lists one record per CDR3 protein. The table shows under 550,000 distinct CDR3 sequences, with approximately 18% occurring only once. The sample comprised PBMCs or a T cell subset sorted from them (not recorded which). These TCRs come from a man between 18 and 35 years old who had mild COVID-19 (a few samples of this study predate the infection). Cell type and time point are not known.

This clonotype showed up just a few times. The CDR3 bases are TGTGCCAGCAGTGTTGTGAGGAGAAGCGGAGAGACCCAGTACTTC. Amino acid sequence: CASSVVRRSGETQYF. V usage is TRBV2 and J usage is TRBJ2-5, with D possibly TRBD2 on 5 matching bases. This CDR3 is built from 15 residues. V was pared by 4 bases and J by 4 bases, with 16 bases between. Germline-derived CDR1 and CDR2 are SNHLY and FYNNEI.

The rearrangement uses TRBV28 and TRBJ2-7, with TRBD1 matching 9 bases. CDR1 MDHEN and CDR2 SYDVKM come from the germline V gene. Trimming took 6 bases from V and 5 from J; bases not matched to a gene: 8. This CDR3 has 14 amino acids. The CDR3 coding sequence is TGTGCCAGCAGGACAGGACAGGGGTCGAACGAGCAGTACGTC. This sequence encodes CASRTGQGSNEQYV.

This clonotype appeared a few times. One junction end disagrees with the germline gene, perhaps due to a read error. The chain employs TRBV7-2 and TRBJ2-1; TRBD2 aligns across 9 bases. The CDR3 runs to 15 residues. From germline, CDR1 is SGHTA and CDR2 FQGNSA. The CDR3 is CASILVAGAYNEQFF. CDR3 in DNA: TGTGCCAGCATCTTAGTAGCGGGGGCTTACAATGAGCAGTTCTTC.

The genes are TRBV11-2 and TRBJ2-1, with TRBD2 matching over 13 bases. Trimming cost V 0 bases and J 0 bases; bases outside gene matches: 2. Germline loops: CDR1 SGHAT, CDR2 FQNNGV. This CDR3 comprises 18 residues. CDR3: CASSLEGTSGVSYNEQFF. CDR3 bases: TGTGCCAGCAGCTTAGAGGGGACTAGCGGGGTCTCCTACAATGAGCAGTTCTTC.

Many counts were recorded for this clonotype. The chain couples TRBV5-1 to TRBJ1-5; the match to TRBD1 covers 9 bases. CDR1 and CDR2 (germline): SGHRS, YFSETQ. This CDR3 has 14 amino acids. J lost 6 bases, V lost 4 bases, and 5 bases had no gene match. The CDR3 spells CASSHTGGGQPQHF. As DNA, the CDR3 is TGCGCCAGCAGCCATACAGGGGGCGGTCAGCCCCAGCATTTT.

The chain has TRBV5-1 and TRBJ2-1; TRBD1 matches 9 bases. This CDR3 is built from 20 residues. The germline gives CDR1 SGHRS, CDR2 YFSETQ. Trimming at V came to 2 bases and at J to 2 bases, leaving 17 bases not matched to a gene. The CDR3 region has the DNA TGCGCCAGCAGCTTTAAGGGACAGGGATTCTCCTCTACGGCCTACAATGAGCAGTTCTTC. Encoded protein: CASSFKGQGFSSTAYNEQFF.

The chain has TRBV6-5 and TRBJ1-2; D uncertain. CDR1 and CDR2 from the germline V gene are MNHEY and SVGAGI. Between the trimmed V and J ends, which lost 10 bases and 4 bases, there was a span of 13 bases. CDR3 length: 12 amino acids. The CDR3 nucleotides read TGTGCCACCCTGGCGGGGTCCTATGGCTACACCTTC. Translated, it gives CATLAGSYGYTF.

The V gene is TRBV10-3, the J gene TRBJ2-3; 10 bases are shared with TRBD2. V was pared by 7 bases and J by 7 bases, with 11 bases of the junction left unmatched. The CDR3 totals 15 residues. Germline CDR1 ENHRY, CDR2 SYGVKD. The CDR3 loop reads CAINEASGGANTQYF. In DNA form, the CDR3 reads TGTGCCATCAACGAGGCAAGCGGGGGGGCGAATACGCAGTATTTT.

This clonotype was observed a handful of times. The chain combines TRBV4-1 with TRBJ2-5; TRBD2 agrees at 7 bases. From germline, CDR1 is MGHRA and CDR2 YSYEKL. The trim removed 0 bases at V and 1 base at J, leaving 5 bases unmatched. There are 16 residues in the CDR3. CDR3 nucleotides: TGCGCCAGCAGCCAAGAAAAGCGGGGCCGCCAAGAGACCCAGTACTTC. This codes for CASSQEKRGRQETQYF.

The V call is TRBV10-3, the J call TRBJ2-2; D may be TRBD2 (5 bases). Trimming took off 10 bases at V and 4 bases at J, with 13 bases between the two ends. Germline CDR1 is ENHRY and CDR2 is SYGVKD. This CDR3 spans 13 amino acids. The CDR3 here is CATKATSTGELFF. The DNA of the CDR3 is TGTGCCACCAAGGCAACTAGCACCGGGGAGCTGTTTTTT.

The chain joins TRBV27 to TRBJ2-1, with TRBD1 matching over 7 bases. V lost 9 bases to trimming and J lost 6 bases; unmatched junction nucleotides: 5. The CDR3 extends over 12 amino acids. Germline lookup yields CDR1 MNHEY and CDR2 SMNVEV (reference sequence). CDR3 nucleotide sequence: TGTGCCAGTAACTCAGGGGGCAATGAGCAGTTCTTC. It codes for CASNSGGNEQFF.

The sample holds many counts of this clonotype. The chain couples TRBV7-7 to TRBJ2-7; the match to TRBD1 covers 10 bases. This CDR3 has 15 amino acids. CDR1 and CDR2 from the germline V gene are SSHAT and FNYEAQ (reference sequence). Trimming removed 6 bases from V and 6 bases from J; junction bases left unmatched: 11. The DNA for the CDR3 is TGTGCCAGCAGTCAGACAGGGGGCGCGACCAGCGAGCAGTACTTC. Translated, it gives CASSQTGGATSEQYF.

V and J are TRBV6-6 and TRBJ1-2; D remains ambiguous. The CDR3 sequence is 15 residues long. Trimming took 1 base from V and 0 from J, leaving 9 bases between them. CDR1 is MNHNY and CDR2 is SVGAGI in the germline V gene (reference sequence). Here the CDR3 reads CASSYWRDTNYGYTF. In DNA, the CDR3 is TGTGCCAGCAGTTACTGGAGAGATACTAACTATGGCTACACCTTC.

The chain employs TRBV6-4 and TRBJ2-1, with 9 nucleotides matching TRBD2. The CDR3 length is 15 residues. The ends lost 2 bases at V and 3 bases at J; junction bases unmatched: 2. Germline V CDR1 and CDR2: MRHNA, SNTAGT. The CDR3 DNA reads TGTGCCAGCAGTGACGGTAGCGGGAGCTACAATGAGCAGTTCTTC. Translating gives CASSDGSGSYNEQFF.